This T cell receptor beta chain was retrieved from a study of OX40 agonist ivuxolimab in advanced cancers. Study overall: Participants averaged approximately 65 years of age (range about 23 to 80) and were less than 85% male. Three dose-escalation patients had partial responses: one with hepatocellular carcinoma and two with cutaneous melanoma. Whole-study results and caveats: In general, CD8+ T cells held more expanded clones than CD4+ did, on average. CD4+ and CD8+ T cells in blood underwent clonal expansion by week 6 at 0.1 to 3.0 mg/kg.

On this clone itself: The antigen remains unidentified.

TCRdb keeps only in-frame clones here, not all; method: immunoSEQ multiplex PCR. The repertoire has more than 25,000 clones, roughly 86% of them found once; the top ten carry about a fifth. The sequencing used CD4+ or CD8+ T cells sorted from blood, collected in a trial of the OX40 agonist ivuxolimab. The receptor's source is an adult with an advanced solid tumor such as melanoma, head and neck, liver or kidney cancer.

DNA for the CDR3: TGCGCCAGCAGCTTATCGGGCTTTGGCACTGAAGCTTTCTTT. It encodes CASSLSGFGTEAFF. V gene TRBV5-1 combines with J gene TRBJ1-1; no reliable D call. The CDR3 runs to 14 residues. Trimming shortened V by 2 bases and J by 4 bases, and 12 bases separated the two germline ends. Per the germline V gene, CDR1 is SGHRS and CDR2 is YFSETQ.